This TCR beta chain was identified during a study of blood T cell repertoires in COVID-19. The overall study: Acute and convalescent COVID-19 specimens originated in the United States, Italy and Spain. The analysed material was cDNA or gDNA that came from T cells, B-cell-depleted T cells, or PBMCs.

This clone was observed at least ten times. This table comes from immunoSEQ multiplex PCR, and its TCRdb copy is limited to in-frame clones, with some not included. The table shows under 350,000 clones, with nearly 90% occurring only once. Assignment of participants to cohorts was predicated upon participant-reported clinical history. Two negative PCRs, clearance, or symptom resolution had been documented for recovered Cohort 3 donors. The CDR3 sequence is 13 residues long. V was shortened by 3 bases and J by 0 bases, with 6 bases between the two germline ends. Germline V gene sequence: CDR1 MDHEN, CDR2 SYDVKM.

The specimen was PBMCs or T cells enriched from blood (not recorded which). The chain recombines TRBV28 with TRBJ2-7; D gene ambiguous. The source of this sequence is a woman between 55 and 75 years old who had recovered from COVID-19. As DNA, the CDR3 is TGTGCCAGCAGTTTCAGAATCTCCTACGAGCAGTACTTC. Translated, it gives CASSFRISYEQYF.